What follows are 15 T cell receptor beta chains derived from one specimen sequenced in a study of blood T cell repertoires in COVID-19. Clones were sequenced by immunoSEQ multiplex PCR, and TCRdb holds only the in-frame ones, with some missing. The sample includes nearly 55,000 clones, around 78% of them seen just once. The sample taken for sequencing was peripheral blood. These receptors were obtained from a human donor with active or convalescent COVID-19. The donor label of this sample is uncertain.

The chain is built from TRBV6-1 and TRBJ2-7; 8 bases align to TRBD2. CDR1 is MNHNS, CDR2 SASEGT, per germline. V was pared by 2 bases and J by 0 bases, with 6 bases of the junction left unmatched. CDR3 length: 16 amino acids. DNA of the CDR3: TGTGCCAGCAGTGAACCTAGCGGGCCGAGCTCCTACGAGCAGTACTTC. Translated, it gives CASSEPSGPSSYEQYF.

This clone was seen a handful of times. The gene calls are TRBV11-2 and TRBJ1-4, with unresolved D. With 1 base removed from V and 8 bases from J, the gap between germline ends came to 11 bases. Germline V gives CDR1 SGHAT, CDR2 FQNNGV. The CDR3 loop spans 14 amino acids. CDR3: CASSLGREREKLFF. The CDR3 coding sequence is TGTGCCAGCAGCTTAGGGAGGGAGCGAGAAAAACTGTTTTTT. Looking up the rest from reference TRBV11-2 and TRBJ1-4 gives the full variable domain: EAGVAQSPRYKIIEKRQSVAFWCNPISGHATLYWYQQILGQGPKLLIQFQNNGVVDDSQLPKDRFSAERLKGVDSTLKIQPAKLEDSAVYLCASSLGREREKLFFGSGTQLSVL.

This clone was found many times. The CDR3 reads CASRGLLGVDTQYF. CDR3 DNA sequence: TGTGCCAGCAGAGGACTATTGGGAGTAGATACGCAGTATTTT. The gene calls are TRBV28 and TRBJ2-3, with a possible D match to TRBD2 (6 bases). The CDR3 spans 14 residues. V lost 6 bases and J lost 5, with 15 bases in between. Germline CDR1 is MDHEN and CDR2 is SYDVKM. The variable domain in full, with the rest retrieved from reference TRBV28 and TRBJ2-3, is DVKVTQSSRYLVKRTGEKVFLECVQDMDHENMFWYRQDPGLGLRLIYFSYDVKMKEKGDIPEGYSVSREKKERFSLILESASTNQTSMYLCASRGLLGVDTQYFGPGTRLTVL.

The chain combines TRBV5-6 with TRBJ1-1, with 8 bases fitting TRBD1. Germline assignment: CDR1 SGHDT and CDR2 YYEEEE. J lost 1 base, V lost 0 bases, and 5 bases had no gene match. CDR3 size: 16 residues. CDR3 DNA sequence: TGTGCCAGCAGCTTGGGGTTTGGGACAGGGAACACTGAAGCTTTCTTT. It translates to CASSLGFGTGNTEAFF.

This chain links TRBV24-1 with TRBJ1-2; D uncertain. Trimming removed 7 bases from V and 8 bases from J, with 13 bases in between. This CDR3 has 12 amino acids. Germline V gene data show CDR1 as KGHDR and CDR2 as SFDVKD. The CDR3 loop is CATSRQDGGYTF. CDR3 sequence (DNA): TGTGCCACCAGCAGACAAGACGGAGGCTACACCTTC.

The chain combines TRBV7-6 with TRBJ2-2; D remains unclear. V was cut by 2 bases and J by 2 bases, with 12 bases left in between. The CDR3 spans 16 residues. Germline V gene data show CDR1 as SGHVS and CDR2 as FNYEAQ. The DNA of the CDR3 is TGTGCCAGCAGCTTAAAGCTACTGACAAACACCGGGGAGCTGTTTTTT. It is translated as CASSLKLLTNTGELFF.

The CDR3 reads CASSPRRVTNYGYTF. CDR3 nucleotide sequence: TGTGCCAGCAGTCCCAGGCGGGTTACGAACTATGGCTACACCTTC. The chain is built from TRBV6-4 and TRBJ1-2; no reliable D call. Germline V gene sequence: CDR1 MRHNA, CDR2 SNTAGT. Trimming took off 5 bases at V and 2 bases at J, with 15 bases between the two ends. The CDR3 has 15 residues.

The table lists this clone with a count of one. J is TRBJ1-5 and V is TRBV19; no definite D call. From germline, CDR1 is LNHDA and CDR2 SQIVND (reference sequence). Trimming removed 10 bases at V and 4 bases at J, with 11 bases between. This CDR3 is 12 amino acids long. CDR3 coding DNA: TGTGCCACCGGTGGTGTGAATCAGCCCCAGCATTTT. Its protein is CATGGVNQPQHF.

This clone is a singleton in its sample. V is TRBV18 and J is TRBJ2-7; possibly TRBD1 for D (7 bases). CDR1 is KGHSH, CDR2 LQKENI, per germline. Between the trimmed V and J ends, which lost 6 bases and 3 bases, there was a span of 21 bases. The CDR3 length is 16 residues. The CDR3: CASSLQGPQGGYEQYF. As DNA, the CDR3 is TGTGCCAGCTCGCTTCAAGGGCCTCAGGGGGGCTACGAGCAGTACTTC.

The J gene is TRBJ2-5, the V gene TRBV11-3; 7 bases are shared with TRBD1. Germline lookup yields CDR1 SGHNT and CDR2 YENEEA. Trimming removed 6 bases from V and 0 bases from J; junction bases left unmatched: 4. The CDR3 spans 14 residues. The CDR3 spells CASRAGTDQETQYF. The CDR3, as DNA: TGTGCCAGCAGGGCCGGGACAGACCAAGAGACCCAGTACTTC.

The rearrangement links TRBV11-2 to TRBJ2-3; 8 bases fit TRBD1. Germline V gene data show CDR1 as SGHAT and CDR2 as FQNNGV. This CDR3 region has 17 residues. Trimming took 4 bases from V and 3 from J; bases not matched to a gene: 12. CDR3 protein: CASSSSGGARSTDTQYF. Written as DNA, the CDR3 is TGTGCCAGCAGCTCTTCAGGGGGCGCGAGGAGTACAGATACGCAGTATTTT.

The chain recombines TRBV19 with TRBJ2-7, with 7 positions matching TRBD1. Trimming removed 5 bases from V and 1 base from J; junction bases left unmatched: 2. Per the germline V gene, CDR1 is LNHDA and CDR2 is SQIVND (reference sequence). The CDR3 loop spans 13 amino acids. The CDR3 reads CASSETGSYEQYF. The DNA for the CDR3 is TGTGCCAGTAGTGAGACAGGGTCCTACGAGCAGTACTTC.

This chain connects TRBV29-1 to TRBJ1-1; tentatively, D is TRBD1 (6 bases). V was trimmed by 3 bases and J by 0 bases, leaving 11 bases between them. Looked up from germline, CDR1 is SQVTM and CDR2 is ANQGSEA. The CDR3 is 14 residues long. CDR3 amino acids: CSVDDRPMNTEAFF. The CDR3 DNA is TGCAGCGTTGATGACAGGCCCATGAACACTGAAGCTTTCTTT.

The V call is TRBV5-4, the J call TRBJ1-1; 10 nucleotides line up with TRBD1. This CDR3 has 17 residues. The junction had 11 bases not matched to a gene; V was cut back by 5 bases and J by 1 base. Germline V gene data show CDR1 as SGHNT and CDR2 as YYREEE (reference sequence). This CDR3 reads CASSSGQGVIRNTEAFF. The CDR3 DNA is TGTGCCAGCAGTTCCGGACAGGGGGTAATTCGGAACACTGAAGCTTTCTTT.

The chain combines TRBV6-5 with TRBJ1-1; 7 bases agree with TRBD1. With 7 bases clipped from V and 8 bases from J, the junction kept 16 bases outside the gene matches. Germline CDR1 and CDR2: MNHEY and SVGAGI. The CDR3 runs to 15 residues. The CDR3 is CASNGIVRQGKEAFF. The CDR3 DNA reads TGTGCCAGCAATGGAATCGTGAGACAGGGAAAGGAAGCTTTCTTT.